Below are 19 T cell receptor beta chains sequenced from a single sample in a study of regulatory T cells in long-lasting Graves disease (dated by TCRdb to the early 2020s). Libraries were built with multiplex PCR. TCRdb shows the sequencer as Illumina HiSeq 4000. iRepertoire HTBI primers and Arm-PCR amplification of CDR3 regions were used to construct TCR beta libraries. TCRdb itself trimmed the public reads at Q25 with fastp, ran MiXCR and retained productive beta chains. Rows are combined by CDR3 protein, so each entry shows the most common genes and DNA. The sample table shows roughly 400,000 distinct CDR3 sequences, and around a fifth are seen once. The ten largest account for approximately 15% of the sample. The time point label here, explained by the study, means: persistent/refractory GD, antithyroid drugs over 5 years with positive TRAb. RNA was extracted from PBMCs in TRIzol for both TCR sequencing and RNA sequencing.

Sequenced material: peripheral blood mononuclear cells (PBMCs), taken when the disease was refractory, from a patient treated with antithyroid drugs. Receptors were obtained from a female donor with Graves disease.

V usage is TRBV6-1 and J usage is TRBJ2-7, with 8 bases aligning to TRBD2. The CDR3 is 17 amino acids. The V and J ends lost 7 bases and 6 bases, in that order; junction bases with no gene match: 20. CDR1 is MNHNS, CDR2 SASEGT, per germline. The CDR3 DNA reads TGTGCCAGCACCCCTTACCGGGGGGGGGGCGCAAGTCCCGAGCAGTACTTC. It encodes CASTPYRGGGASPEQYF.

The chain recombines TRBV3-1 with TRBJ2-5; D unresolved. Trimming took 1 base from V and 10 from J, leaving 10 bases between them. Germline values: CDR1 LGHDT, CDR2 YNNKEL (reference sequence). This CDR3 is 12 amino acids long. The CDR3 DNA reads as TGTGCCAGCAGCCAAGCGCCCTGGGACCAGTACTTC. Its translation is CASSQAPWDQYF.

As regards this clonotype: Since a much larger clone is just one base distant, this may be a read error. The gene calls are TRBV5-1 and TRBJ2-7; TRBD2 might be the D (5 bases). This CDR3 spans 16 amino acids. Trimming took 1 base from V and 7 from J, leaving 21 bases between them. CDR1 and CDR2 (germline): SGHRS, YFSETQ. CDR3 in DNA: TGCGCCAGCAGCTTGAACGTGGGAGTGGGAGTGTCAGAGCAGTACTTC. This sequence encodes CASSLNVGVGVSEQYF. The whole variable domain, filled in from reference TRBV5-1 and TRBJ2-7, reads KAGVTQTPRYLIKTRGQQVTLSCSPISGHRSVSWYQQTPGQGLQFLFEYFSETQRNKGNFPGRFSGRQFSNSRSEMNVSTLELGDSALYLCASSLNVGVGVSEQYFGPGTRLTVT.

This clonotype was detected only a few times. The rearrangement links TRBV5-1 to TRBJ2-7, with D tentatively TRBD2 (6 bases). Germline V gene sequence: CDR1 SGHRS, CDR2 YFSETQ. The CDR3 extends over 14 amino acids. V was pared by 2 bases and J by 5 bases, with 14 bases between. DNA of the CDR3: TGCGCCAGCAGCTTAGGAGCTAGCGTCAACGAGCAGTACTTC. Its translation is CASSLGASVNEQYF. Full variable domain (rest looked up from reference TRBV5-1 and TRBJ2-7): KAGVTQTPRYLIKTRGQQVTLSCSPISGHRSVSWYQQTPGQGLQFLFEYFSETQRNKGNFPGRFSGRQFSNSRSEMNVSTLELGDSALYLCASSLGASVNEQYFGPGTRLTVT.

This clonotype was observed at least ten times. Here the CDR3 DNA reads TGTGCCAGCAGTACCTCCGGGACAGGGGGCCCGACCCAGCATTTT. As protein: CASSTSGTGGPTQHF. This sequence joins TRBV28 and TRBJ1-5; 12 positions agree with TRBD1. V trimming: 5 bases; J trimming: 11 bases; junction bases outside the gene matches: 10. Germline V gene lookup returns CDR1 MDHEN and CDR2 SYDVKM. The CDR3 consists of 15 residues.

This clonotype was recorded a few times. The chain is built from TRBV20-1 and TRBJ2-2, with TRBD2 as a possible D gene (5 bases). The length of the CDR3 is 17 residues. With 3 bases removed from V and 6 bases from J, the gap between germline ends came to 23 bases. In germline, CDR1 is DFQATT, CDR2 SNEGSKA (reference sequence). CDR3 in DNA: TGCAGTGCTAGGACCCAAGGAGGTAGTGCGCGTCCCGGGGAGCTGTTTTTT. The encoded protein is CSARTQGGSARPGELFF.

The V call is TRBV15, the J call TRBJ2-3; D uncertain. Trimming stripped 0 bases from V and 6 bases from J, with 7 bases between. The CDR3 extends over 13 amino acids. Germline loops: CDR1 LNHNV, CDR2 YYDKDF (reference sequence). The chain's CDR3 is CATSREPQDTQYF. CDR3 nucleotide sequence: TGTGCCACCAGCAGAGAACCCCAGGATACGCAGTATTTT.

The chain couples TRBV2 to TRBJ2-1; no clear D gene. CDR3 length: 13 amino acids. Trimming shortened V by 6 bases and J by 5 bases, and 11 bases separated the two germline ends. CDR1 is SNHLY, CDR2 FYNNEI, per germline. CDR3 DNA: TGTGCCAGCAGGGACGTTCGAAACAATGAGCAGTTCTTC. Protein: CASRDVRNNEQFF. Using reference TRBV2 and TRBJ2-1 for the parts outside the CDR3, the full variable domain is EPEVTQTPSHQVTQMGQEVILRCVPISNHLYFYWYRQILGQKVEFLVSFYNNEISEKSEIFDDQFSVERPDGSNFTLKIRSTKLEDSAMYFCASRDVRNNEQFFGPGTRLTVL.

The chain uses TRBV28 and TRBJ1-2; TRBD1 matches 12 bases. Germline V CDR1 and CDR2: MDHEN, SYDVKM. This CDR3 has 14 amino acids. After removal of 8 bases from V and 7 bases from J, the junction contained 8 bases not matched to a gene. In DNA, the CDR3 is TGTGCCAGCGGTCCAGGGACAGGGGGCGGTGGCTACACCTTC. It encodes CASGPGTGGGGYTF.

This clonotype was detected ten times or more. The chain joins TRBV6-5 to TRBJ2-6; the D gene is possibly TRBD2 (6 bases). This CDR3 has 17 residues. CDR1 MNHEY and CDR2 SVGAGI come from the germline V gene. Trimming stripped 4 bases from V and 2 bases from J, with 15 bases between. CDR3 bases: TGTGCCAGCAGTTCACCGTTAGGAGGGACTGGGGCCAACGTCCTGACTTTC. This translates into CASSSPLGGTGANVLTF.

This chain uses TRBV27 with TRBJ2-7; D may match TRBD1 or TRBD2 (6 bases each). Germline CDR1 and CDR2: MNHEY and SMNVEV (reference sequence). The CDR3 is 17 residues long. V gave up 2 bases and J gave up 2 bases, with 19 bases separating them. CDR3 in DNA: TGTGCCAGCAGTTTAGCTTCCGGGGGCGTTGGTACCTACGAGCAGTACTTC. This encodes CASSLASGGVGTYEQYF.

Concerning this clonotype: This clone may be a read error of a much larger clone one base away. This chain connects TRBV12-3 or TRBV12-4 to TRBJ2-6; D call uncertain. The germline V and J ends were trimmed by 2 bases and 1 base, with 9 bases remaining between them. CDR3 length: 16 residues. The CDR3 sequence: CASSLSRDSGANVLTF. The CDR3 DNA follows: TGTGCCAGCAGTTTAAGTAGGGATTCTGGGGCCAACGTCCTGACTTTC.

This clonotype was detected a few times. The gene calls are TRBV9 and TRBJ1-2; D is perhaps TRBD1 (5 bases). V shed 3 bases and J shed 4 bases, with 16 bases lying between them. The CDR3 sequence is 15 residues long. Germline CDR1 is SGDLS and CDR2 is YYNGEE. The CDR3 sequence is CASSGVGRRSYGYTF. The CDR3 DNA reads TGTGCCAGCAGCGGCGTGGGGCGACGCAGCTATGGCTACACCTTC.

The chain has TRBV7-9 and TRBJ1-5; 7 bases are shared with TRBD1. Germline V gene lookup returns CDR1 SEHNR and CDR2 FQNEAQ (reference sequence). J gave up 2 bases and V 3 bases, and 10 bases lay outside the gene matches. The CDR3 loop spans 17 amino acids. This chain's CDR3 is CASSLDRQGRGNQPQHF. In DNA form, the CDR3 reads TGTGCCAGCAGCTTGGACCGACAGGGCCGCGGCAATCAGCCCCAGCATTTT.

A few counts support this clonotype. The rearrangement links TRBV5-5 to TRBJ2-2; D unclear. The V end lost 0 bases, the J end lost 5 bases, and 5 bases lay between the germline ends. The germline gives CDR1 SGHKS, CDR2 YYEKEE (reference sequence). The CDR3 loop spans 13 amino acids. The CDR3 nucleotides read TGTGCCAGCAGCTTGGTCCTAACCGGGGAGCTGTTTTTT. Its protein is CASSLVLTGELFF.

The chain uses TRBV7-2 and TRBJ1-3, with TRBD1 matching over 10 bases. The J segment lost 3 bases and the V segment lost 5 bases, leaving 7 bases of the junction unmatched. The CDR3 loop spans 16 amino acids. Germline CDR1 SGHTA, CDR2 FQGNSA. Written as DNA, the CDR3 is TGTGCCAGCAGCCCAAGACAGGGGGCGAATGGAAACACCATATATTTT. Amino acids: CASSPRQGANGNTIYF.

The chain carries TRBV20-1 and TRBJ1-4; unclear D gene. Per the germline V gene, CDR1 is DFQATT and CDR2 is SNEGSKA (reference sequence). V lost 3 bases and J lost 6, with 35 bases in between. This CDR3 comprises 21 residues. This CDR3 reads CSARGLLLRGPIPASDEKLFF. The CDR3, as DNA: TGCAGTGCTAGGGGTCTACTCCTGCGCGGCCCCATCCCCGCGTCCGATGAAAAACTGTTTTTT.

This clonotype came up many times. V and J are TRBV11-1 and TRBJ2-7; TRBD2 matches 8 bases. The V gene end was trimmed by 5 bases and the J gene end by 0 bases; junction bases not matched to a gene: 3. The CDR3 totals 14 residues. The V gene's germline CDR1 is SGHAT and CDR2 FQDESV (reference sequence). For the CDR3, the DNA is TGTGCCAGCAGCACTAGCGGCGCCTCCTACGAGCAGTACTTC. Translated, it gives CASSTSGASYEQYF.

This clonotype showed up many times. The CDR3 DNA is TGTGCCAGCAGCCCTAACTCCTACGATCAGCCCCAGCATTTT. This encodes CASSPNSYDQPQHF. The chain is built from TRBV28 and TRBJ1-5; D not certain. The V gene lost 6 bases and the J gene lost 5 bases, with 14 bases spanning the gap. CDR3 length equals 14 residues. The V gene's germline CDR1 is MDHEN and CDR2 SYDVKM.